This entry describes one TCR beta chain. The data were taken from a study of blood T cell repertoires in COVID-19. Turning to the study itself: Both acute and convalescent COVID-19 samples were obtained from the United States, Italy and Spain. Sources were T cells, B-cell-depleted T cells, or PBMCs; the material itself was cDNA or gDNA.

In the original analysis: Amplification from reference gene primers served as the basis for estimated nucleated cell counts. The protocol was immunoSEQ multiplex PCR, while the TCRdb copy is restricted to in-frame clones and leaves out a portion. V, J and clone size are those of that table, while D and trimming were read from the DNA. The sample shows tens of thousands of clones, around four fifths of them seen only once. This CDR3 is 11 amino acids long. The TCR sequence derives from a human donor in a cohort sampled during active COVID-19. Material: peripheral blood. The rearrangement links TRBV21-1 to TRBJ2-1; TRBD2 is the table's D call and was not checked against the DNA. TRBV21-1 is a pseudogene. Here the CDR3 DNA reads TGTGCCAACTCAACTAGCCATGAGCAGTTCTTC. The encoded protein is CANSTSHEQFF.